The clone carrying this TCR beta chain was observed a handful of times. Both TRBC1 and TRBC2 were covered by a beta constant-region primer of two equimolar oligonucleotides. TCRdb redid the calling of the UMI-ligation and nested PCR reads with MiXCR, one entry per CDR3 protein. The repertoire holds under 150,000 distinct CDR3 sequences, with 17% as singletons. The data derive from a study of naive and memory T cell subsets. The germline V gene has CDR1 KGHSH and CDR2 LQKENI. V gave up 3 bases and J gave up 0 bases; unmatched junction bases: 6. The CDR3 is 17 amino acids. The rearrangement uses TRBV18 and TRBJ2-1; TRBD2 matches 9 bases. This receptor was taken from a human donor in good health. Material for sequencing was naive CD4+ T cells from blood. DNA for the CDR3: TGTGCCAGCTCACCGCGACTAGCGGCAAGCTCCTACAATGAGCAGTTCTTC. Translated: CASSPRLAASSYNEQFF.